These 23 T cell receptor beta chains originate from one sample sequenced in a study of beta chain features in type 1 diabetes. Overall study results and limits: Moderate yet significant TCRB CDR3 shortening was seen in Type 1 diabetes patients in all four CD4+ subsets.

As every portion of the isolated RNA was reverse transcribed, the sequencing read expressed TCRB transcripts. Measured with immunoSEQ multiplex PCR; TCRdb has only the in-frame clones, and not every one. The sample contains roughly 160,000 clones, approximately 7.8% of which appear only once. Antigens for these TCRs are unknown. The sample comprised central memory CD4+ T cells from blood. These receptors came from a woman aged 40 to 50 with type 1 diabetes.

V and J are TRBV6-6 and TRBJ2-2; a possible D gene is TRBD1 (6 bases). Per the germline V gene, CDR1 is MNHNY and CDR2 is SVGAGI (reference sequence). V lost 0 bases and J 5 bases, leaving 13 bases between the germline ends. The CDR3 extends over 16 amino acids. Here the CDR3 DNA reads TGTGCCAGCAGTTACTCGAGGACAGACTATACCGGGGAGCTGTTTTTT. Residues: CASSYSRTDYTGELFF.

For this clone: Within the sample, other DNA sequences also encode this same CDR3. V and J are TRBV5-1 and TRBJ2-1, with TRBD2 identical over 12 bases. The CDR3 is 15 residues long. V shed 4 bases, J shed 5 bases, and the junction held 4 bases outside the gene matches. The germline V gene has CDR1 SGHRS and CDR2 YFSETQ. CDR3 sequence reads: CASSLGLAGNNEQFF. For the CDR3, the DNA is TGCGCCAGCAGCCTCGGACTAGCGGGAAACAATGAGCAGTTCTTC. The variable domain in full, completed from reference TRBV5-1 and TRBJ2-1, reads KAGVTQTPRYLIKTRGQQVTLSCSPISGHRSVSWYQQTPGQGLQFLFEYFSETQRNKGNFPGRFSGRQFSNSRSEMNVSTLELGDSALYLCASSLGLAGNNEQFFGPGTRLTVL.

The table lists this clone with a few counts. The rearrangement links TRBV7-2 to TRBJ1-5; D is unclear. V dropped 4 bases and J dropped 5 bases, with 12 bases sitting between them. Germline V lookup: CDR1 SGHTA, CDR2 FQGNSA. This CDR3 has 14 residues. CDR3 sequence: CASSSRGFDQPQHF. CDR3 nucleotides: TGTGCCAGCAGCTCTAGAGGTTTCGATCAGCCCCAGCATTTT.

V usage is TRBV6-6 and J usage is TRBJ2-7; D possibly corresponds to TRBD1 (5 bases). Between the trimmed V and J ends, which lost 4 bases and 2 bases, there was a span of 9 bases. There are 13 residues in the CDR3. From germline, CDR1 is MNHNY and CDR2 SVGAGI (reference sequence). CDR3 DNA: TGTGCCAGCAGTTTACAGGCTGCCTACGAGCAGTACTTC. Its translation is CASSLQAAYEQYF.

This chain connects TRBV4-3 to TRBJ2-3; 8 bases agree with TRBD2. The CDR3 totals 17 residues. Germline CDR1 is LGHNA and CDR2 is YSLEER. The junction had 9 bases not matched to a gene; V was cut back by 0 bases and J by 4 bases. The CDR3 here is CASSQEWRGVGADTQYF. The DNA for the CDR3 is TGCGCCAGCAGCCAAGAATGGCGGGGGGTCGGTGCAGATACGCAGTATTTT.

The chain has TRBV4-2 and TRBJ2-7; D may be TRBD2 (6 bases). Germline values: CDR1 LGHNA, CDR2 YNFKEQ. V lost 8 bases, J lost 2 bases, and 19 bases lay in between. The CDR3 totals 15 residues. The CDR3: CASSSPGTPTYEQYF. The DNA for the CDR3 is TGTGCCAGCTCCTCACCCGGGACTCCTACCTACGAGCAGTACTTC.

This clone has only a few counts. CDR3 amino acids: CASSIDGLSGGTQYF. Written as DNA, the CDR3 is TGTGCCAGTAGTATAGATGGGCTCAGCGGCGGGACCCAGTACTTC. The V and J genes are TRBV19 and TRBJ2-5, with a possible D match to TRBD2 (5 bases). V lost 0 bases and J lost 7, with 15 bases in between. This CDR3 has 15 residues. In germline, CDR1 is LNHDA, CDR2 SQIVND (reference sequence).

Only a few counts were recorded for this clone. This chain joins TRBV5-4 and TRBJ2-1, with 8 bases aligning to TRBD1. This CDR3 is 15 amino acids long. CDR1 and CDR2 from the germline V gene are SGHNT and YYREEE (reference sequence). The J segment lost 1 base and the V segment lost 0 bases, leaving 0 bases of the junction unmatched. CDR3 sequence reads: CASSLGQGSYNEQFF. The CDR3 DNA is TGTGCCAGCAGCTTGGGACAGGGGTCCTACAATGAGCAGTTCTTC.

The chain recombines TRBV11-2 with TRBJ1-1, with a tentative D call TRBD1 (6 bases). Trimming stripped 1 base from V and 5 bases from J, with 8 bases between. In germline, CDR1 is SGHAT, CDR2 FQNNGV. The CDR3 spans 13 residues. CDR3 in DNA: TGTGCCAGCAGCTTAGTCAGGGGAACTGAAGCTTTCTTT. This gives the protein CASSLVRGTEAFF.

This clone was seen a handful of times. This chain uses TRBV18 with TRBJ2-2; a weak D match, TRBD2 (5 bases). Trimming removed 6 bases at V and 6 bases at J, with 11 bases between. Germline V gives CDR1 KGHSH, CDR2 LQKENI. The CDR3 sequence is 13 residues long. As DNA, the CDR3 is TGTGCCAGCTCCGGGCAGAGGGCCGGGGAGCTGTTTTTT. Translated: CASSGQRAGELFF.

This clone was seen only a few times. Here the CDR3 DNA reads TGTGCCAGCAGTTTAGGGACAGGGGGATACTATGGCTACACCTTC. Its protein is CASSLGTGGYYGYTF. The V and J genes are TRBV28 and TRBJ1-2; 11 positions match TRBD1. Trimming cost V 2 bases and J 3 bases; bases outside gene matches: 2. Germline CDR1 and CDR2: MDHEN and SYDVKM. This CDR3 has 15 residues.

In its sample, this clone was seen a few times. The V gene is TRBV5-6, the J gene TRBJ2-1, with TRBD2 as a possible D gene (6 bases). Germline V gene sequence: CDR1 SGHDT, CDR2 YYEEEE. Between the trimmed V and J ends, which lost 0 bases and 6 bases, there was a span of 16 bases. The CDR3 has 16 amino acids. CDR3 nucleotides: TGTGCCAGCAGCTTGGGAGGCGGGGTCTCTCTCAATGAGCAGTTCTTC. Its translation is CASSLGGGVSLNEQFF.

This clone was observed a few times. One end of the junction is discordant with germline, which a read error may explain. V usage is TRBV28 and J usage is TRBJ1-5; TRBD1 matches 7 bases. CDR3 size: 13 residues. Per germline, CDR1 MDHEN and CDR2 SYDVKM. The CDR3 here is CASSVGGKQPQHF. CDR3 DNA: TGTGCCAGCAGTGTAGGGGGCAAACAGCCCCAGCATTTT. The whole variable domain, remainder taken from reference TRBV28 and TRBJ1-5, is DVKVTQSSRYLVKRTGEKVFLECVQDMDHENMFWYRQDPGLGLRLIYFSYDVKMKEKGDIPEGYSVSREKKERFSLILESASTNQTSMYLCASSVGGKQPQHFGDGTRLSIL.

This chain joins TRBV15 and TRBJ1-5, with 8 nucleotides matching TRBD1. Looked up from germline, CDR1 is LNHNV and CDR2 is YYDKDF (reference sequence). The length of the CDR3 is 16 residues. V trimming: 3 bases; J trimming: 7 bases; junction bases outside the gene matches: 11. CDR3 bases: TGTGCCACCAGCAGTGGGCACAGGGGGTCTGGGCAGCCCCAGCATTTT. Residues: CATSSGHRGSGQPQHF.

The chain recombines TRBV5-4 with TRBJ2-2; 12 nucleotides line up with TRBD1. Unmatched junction bases numbered 8, after V lost 4 bases and J lost 4 bases. Germline CDR1 reads SGHNT; CDR2 reads YYREEE (reference sequence). The CDR3 extends over 17 amino acids. CDR3 nucleotides: TGTGCCAGCAGCCCGGGACAGGGGGCGCACAGCACCGGGGAGCTGTTTTTT. Translation gives CASSPGQGAHSTGELFF. The variable domain in full, with the rest retrieved from reference TRBV5-4 and TRBJ2-2, is ETGVTQSPTHLIKTRGQQVTLRCSSQSGHNTVSWYQQALGQGPQFIFQYYREEENGRGNFPPRFSGLQFPNYSSELNVNALELDDSALYLCASSPGQGAHSTGELFFGEGSRLTVL.

This chain links TRBV29-1 with TRBJ2-7; D perhaps matches TRBD1 (6 bases). The CDR3 length is 15 residues. Trimming pared 3 bases from V and 5 bases from J, leaving 20 bases between. The germline gives CDR1 SQVTM, CDR2 ANQGSEA. This chain's CDR3 is CSVEGARAGSDEQYF. The CDR3 DNA sequence: TGCAGCGTTGAGGGGGCACGGGCAGGGAGCGACGAGCAGTACTTC.

The J gene is TRBJ1-1, the V gene TRBV9; tentative D call: TRBD1 (6 bases). V lost 0 bases, J lost 7 bases, and 25 bases lay in between. Germline CDR1 reads SGDLS; CDR2 reads YYNGEE. There are 18 residues in the CDR3. CDR3 coding DNA: TGTGCCAGCAGCGTAGCGCCGTACGGGGCAGGGGAAAAGGGTGAAGCTTTCTTT. As protein: CASSVAPYGAGEKGEAFF.

The sample holds a few counts of this clone. V gene TRBV4-3 combines with J gene TRBJ1-4; 7 bases fit TRBD1. CDR1 is LGHNA, CDR2 YSLEER, per germline. J lost 8 bases, V lost 4 bases, and 7 bases had no gene match. The CDR3 runs 14 residues. CDR3 in amino acids: CASSPTGVGEKLFF. DNA of the CDR3: TGCGCCAGCAGCCCTACAGGGGTAGGGGAAAAACTGTTTTTT.

This clone was detected a few times. The rearrangement uses TRBV4-2 and TRBJ2-7; 11 nucleotides align to TRBD1. Germline values: CDR1 LGHNA, CDR2 YNFKEQ. The junction had 7 bases not matched to a gene; V was cut back by 0 bases and J by 6 bases. This CDR3 region has 16 residues. The CDR3 is CASSQDFGQGASEQYF. DNA for the CDR3: TGTGCCAGCAGCCAAGATTTTGGACAGGGGGCCTCCGAGCAGTACTTC.

This chain links TRBV27 with TRBJ2-2, with TRBD2 matching 13 bases. Looked up from germline, CDR1 is MNHEY and CDR2 is SMNVEV (reference sequence). This CDR3 is 16 amino acids long. V gave up 4 bases and J gave up 7 bases; unmatched junction bases: 6. The CDR3 spells CASSSTSGGAIGELFF. The CDR3 DNA reads as TGTGCCAGCAGTTCAACTAGCGGGGGGGCAATCGGGGAGCTGTTTTTT.

This clone was observed a few times. This chain joins TRBV27 and TRBJ1-2; D may be TRBD1 (6 bases). Germline CDR1 and CDR2: MNHEY and SMNVEV (reference sequence). The V end lost 5 bases, the J end lost 3 bases, and 10 bases lay between the germline ends. The CDR3 is 13 amino acids. CDR3 DNA: TGTGCCAGCAGTCTATACAGGGACTATGGCTACACCTTC. Amino acid sequence: CASSLYRDYGYTF.

This clone was seen ten or more times. The chain is built from TRBV4-3 and TRBJ1-1; no clear D. From germline, CDR1 is LGHNA and CDR2 YSLEER. Trimming took off 0 bases at V and 3 bases at J, with 11 bases between the two ends. The CDR3 length is 15 residues. The DNA of the CDR3 is TGCGCCAGCAGCCAAGATTTCAACAGCTACACTGAAGCTTTCTTT. It is translated as CASSQDFNSYTEAFF.

This clone showed up just a few times. The CDR3 region has the DNA TGTGCCAGCAGTTACACCGGGACAGGGTCTTCCGAGCAGTACTTC. As protein: CASSYTGTGSSEQYF. The chain joins TRBV7-2 to TRBJ2-7, with TRBD1 matching over 9 bases. Trimming took 6 bases from V and 6 from J; bases not matched to a gene: 12. CDR1 SGHTA and CDR2 FQGNSA come from the germline V gene. The CDR3 sequence is 15 residues long. Together with reference TRBV7-2 and TRBJ2-7, the CDR3 gives the full variable domain: GAGVSQSPSNKVTEKGKDVELRCDPISGHTALYWYRQSLGQGLEFLIYFQGNSAPDKSGLPSDRFSAERTGGSVSTLTIQRTQQEDSAVYLCASSYTGTGSSEQYFGPGTRLTVT.